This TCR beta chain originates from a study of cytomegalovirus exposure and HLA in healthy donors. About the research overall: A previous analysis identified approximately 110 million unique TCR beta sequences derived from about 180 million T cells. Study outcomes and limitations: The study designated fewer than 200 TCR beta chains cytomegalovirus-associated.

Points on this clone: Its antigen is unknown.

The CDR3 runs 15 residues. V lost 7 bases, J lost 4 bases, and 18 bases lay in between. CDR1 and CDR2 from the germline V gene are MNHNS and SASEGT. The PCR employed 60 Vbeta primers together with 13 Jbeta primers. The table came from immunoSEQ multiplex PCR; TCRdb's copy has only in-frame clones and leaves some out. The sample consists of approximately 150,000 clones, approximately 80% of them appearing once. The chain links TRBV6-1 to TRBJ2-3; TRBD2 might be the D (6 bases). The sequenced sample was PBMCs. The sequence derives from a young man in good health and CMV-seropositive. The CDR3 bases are TGTGCCAGCACTCGGGACTCTCCTAGGGCAGATACGCAGTATTTT. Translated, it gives CASTRDSPRADTQYF.